These 20 T cell receptor beta chains were all obtained from the same sample, sequenced in a study of graft-versus-host responses after intestinal transplantation. Clones were read by immunoSEQ multiplex PCR, and TCRdb kept only the in-frame ones, dropping some. The data contain about 92,000 clones, less than 90% of them singletons. These receptors lack a known antigen. The sample consisted of unstimulated CD8+ T cells sorted from spleen or lymph node cells, taken before intestinal transplant. The receptors come from a human donor who received an intestinal transplant.

A single count supports this clone. The chain is built from TRBV4-1 and TRBJ2-7; D gene ambiguous. The CDR3 runs to 15 residues. Germline CDR1 MGHRA, CDR2 YSYEKL. V was shortened by 2 bases and J by 2 bases, with 13 bases between the two germline ends. The CDR3, as DNA: TGCGCCAGCAGCCAACATCCCTTGCTCGCCTACGAGCAGTACTTC. Encoded protein: CASSQHPLLAYEQYF.

J is TRBJ2-5 and V is TRBV7-6, with D perhaps being TRBD1 or TRBD2 (5 bases each). CDR3 size: 13 residues. The V end lost 1 base, the J end lost 9 bases, and 12 bases lay between the germline ends. Per germline, CDR1 SGHVS and CDR2 FNYEAQ. CDR3 amino acids: CASSLGPLGAQYF. The CDR3 DNA sequence: TGTGCCAGCAGCTTAGGACCACTAGGGGCCCAGTACTTC.

Worth noting for this clone: Germline is not matched at one junction end, which may reflect a read error. The V gene is TRBV19, the J gene TRBJ1-2, with D possibly TRBD1 on 6 matching bases. Germline CDR1 and CDR2: LNHDA and SQIVND (reference sequence). The CDR3 spans 15 residues. CDR3 region: CASSLDRHTNYGYTF. The DNA of the CDR3 is TGTGCCAGTAGTTTAGACAGGCACACTAACTATGGCTACACCTTC.

This clone has just one count. The chain carries TRBV13 and TRBJ2-5, with unresolved D. Trimming left V 0 bases short and J 3 bases short, with 14 bases between. The CDR3 has 16 amino acids. Per the germline V gene, CDR1 is PRHDT and CDR2 is FYEKMQ (reference sequence). The CDR3 sequence is CASSLGSRELEETQYF. CDR3 coding DNA: TGTGCCAGCAGCTTAGGGTCCCGAGAATTAGAAGAGACCCAGTACTTC.

This clone was detected only once. The rearrangement links TRBV6-5 to TRBJ2-1; D remains ambiguous. CDR3 size: 11 residues. CDR1 is MNHEY and CDR2 is SVGAGI in the germline V gene. The V end lost 11 bases, the J end lost 2 bases, and 7 bases lay between the germline ends. The CDR3 spells CAVGAYNEQFF. DNA for the CDR3: TGTGCCGTGGGTGCCTACAATGAGCAGTTCTTC.

This chain connects TRBV7-6 to TRBJ2-2; D perhaps matches TRBD1 (6 bases). This CDR3 comprises 16 residues. Germline V CDR1 and CDR2: SGHVS, FNYEAQ. Trimming removed 1 base from V and 0 bases from J, with 9 bases in between. The CDR3 reads CASSLVTGPNTGELFF. CDR3 nucleotide sequence: TGTGCCAGCAGCTTAGTGACAGGTCCGAACACCGGGGAGCTGTTTTTT.

The V gene is TRBV28, the J gene TRBJ1-2; TRBD1 is a possible D gene (6 bases). The CDR3 length is 11 residues. Trimming took off 8 bases at V and 8 bases at J, with 12 bases between the two ends. Germline V gene sequence: CDR1 MDHEN, CDR2 SYDVKM. The CDR3 DNA reads TGTGCCAGCCTCGCAGGGGACGGCTACACCTTC. Translation: CASLAGDGYTF.

The chain joins TRBV11-2 to TRBJ2-7, with unresolved D. There are 15 residues in the CDR3. V was pared by 0 bases and J by 2 bases, with 11 bases between. The germline gives CDR1 SGHAT, CDR2 FQNNGV. In DNA, the CDR3 is TGTGCCAGCAGCTTAGAGGGCACGCCCGCCTACGAGCAGTACTTC. This gives the protein CASSLEGTPAYEQYF. Drawing the rest from reference TRBV11-2 and TRBJ2-7, the complete variable domain is EAGVAQSPRYKIIEKRQSVAFWCNPISGHATLYWYQQILGQGPKLLIQFQNNGVVDDSQLPKDRFSAERLKGVDSTLKIQPAKLEDSAVYLCASSLEGTPAYEQYFGPGTRLTVT.

The V call is TRBV7-3, the J call TRBJ2-3, with 11 bases that match TRBD1. The CDR3 loop spans 16 amino acids. J lost 0 bases, V lost 5 bases, and 4 bases had no gene match. Per germline, CDR1 SGHTA and CDR2 FQGTGA. CDR3 sequence: CASSPGQGASTDTQYF. CDR3 nucleotides: TGTGCCAGCAGCCCCGGACAGGGGGCTAGCACAGATACGCAGTATTTT.

The rearrangement joins TRBV28 to TRBJ1-4, with D maybe TRBD1 (5 bases). Trimming took 3 bases from V and 4 from J, leaving 21 bases between them. This CDR3 is built from 18 residues. In germline, CDR1 is MDHEN, CDR2 SYDVKM. The CDR3 bases are TGTGCCAGCAGTTTTGGGGCGGGGCTCCTCTGGGGTAATGAAAAACTGTTTTTT. It yields the protein CASSFGAGLLWGNEKLFF. Together with reference TRBV28 and TRBJ1-4, the CDR3 gives the full variable domain: DVKVTQSSRYLVKRTGEKVFLECVQDMDHENMFWYRQDPGLGLRLIYFSYDVKMKEKGDIPEGYSVSREKKERFSLILESASTNQTSMYLCASSFGAGLLWGNEKLFFGSGTQLSVL.

The V and J genes are TRBV10-3 and TRBJ1-2; 9 bases agree with TRBD1. The V and J ends lost 5 bases and 3 bases, in that order; junction bases with no gene match: 28. CDR3 length: 22 residues. Per the germline V gene, CDR1 is ENHRY and CDR2 is SYGVKD. CDR3 amino acids: CAISRPPDTTPGTGKSYYGYTF. DNA for the CDR3: TGTGCCATCAGTCGCCCTCCTGATACAACCCCCGGGACAGGGAAGTCTTACTATGGCTACACCTTC.

This chain connects TRBV7-2 to TRBJ2-7, with 8 positions matching TRBD2. CDR1 and CDR2 from the germline V gene are SGHTA and FQGNSA. CDR3 length: 11 amino acids. J was trimmed by 6 bases and V by 11 bases; bases with no gene match: 6. In DNA, the CDR3 is TGTGCCTCCGGGGGGGGTCTCGAGCAGTACTTC. Encoded protein: CASGGGLEQYF. The full variable domain, completed using reference TRBV7-2 and TRBJ2-7, is GAGVSQSPSNKVTEKGKDVELRCDPISGHTALYWYRQSLGQGLEFLIYFQGNSAPDKSGLPSDRFSAERTGGSVSTLTIQRTQQEDSAVYLCASGGGLEQYFGPGTRLTVT.

The chain couples TRBV5-8 to TRBJ1-1; D might be TRBD1 (6 bases). Germline V gene lookup returns CDR1 SGHTS and CDR2 YDEGEE. The CDR3 is made up of 15 amino acids. Trimming pared 4 bases from V and 3 bases from J, leaving 16 bases between. The CDR3 DNA reads as TGTGCCAGCAGCCGGTTTAGACAGGCGGACACTGAAGCTTTCTTT. Its protein product is CASSRFRQADTEAFF.

This chain joins TRBV4-1 and TRBJ2-5; perhaps D is TRBD1 or TRBD2 (6 bases each). This CDR3 comprises 16 residues. V shed 0 bases and J shed 0 bases, with 11 bases lying between them. Germline values: CDR1 MGHRA, CDR2 YSYEKL. The CDR3 region is CASSQEGGGYQETQYF. The CDR3 DNA sequence: TGCGCCAGCAGCCAAGAGGGGGGCGGGTACCAAGAGACCCAGTACTTC.

The chain couples TRBV11-2 to TRBJ2-5, with 7 bases lining up with TRBD2. Trimming took 5 bases from V and 3 from J; bases not matched to a gene: 9. Per the germline V gene, CDR1 is SGHAT and CDR2 is FQNNGV. This CDR3 is 15 amino acids long. CDR3 nucleotides: TGTGCCAGCAGCCTAAGAAGGAGCGGGAAAGAGACCCAGTACTTC. Residues: CASSLRRSGKETQYF.

This clone was found once. DNA of the CDR3: TGTGCCAGCTTCGGATTAGGCAGGGGGTTTCAAGAGACCCAGTACTTC. Amino acids: CASFGLGRGFQETQYF. The rearrangement joins TRBV7-3 to TRBJ2-5, with 7 bases that match TRBD1. The ends lost 8 bases at V and 2 bases at J; junction bases unmatched: 14. Germline CDR1 SGHTA, CDR2 FQGTGA. The CDR3 is 16 amino acids.

Only a few counts were recorded for this clone. The chain uses TRBV13 and TRBJ2-7; TRBD2 aligns across 10 bases. This CDR3 is 16 amino acids long. Trimming removed 4 bases from V and 2 bases from J; junction bases left unmatched: 8. Germline CDR1 PRHDT, CDR2 FYEKMQ (reference sequence). CDR3 sequence: CASSYGSSGGAYEQYF. The CDR3 DNA is TGTGCCAGCAGCTACGGGTCTAGCGGGGGAGCCTACGAGCAGTACTTC.

The genes are TRBV9 and TRBJ2-3; D is perhaps TRBD1 or TRBD2 (6 bases each). The CDR3 consists of 16 residues. With 0 bases removed from V and 0 bases from J, the gap between germline ends came to 11 bases. The V gene's germline CDR1 is SGDLS and CDR2 YYNGEE. For the CDR3, the DNA is TGTGCCAGCAGCGTAGCCGGGGGCACCAGCACAGATACGCAGTATTTT. Translated: CASSVAGGTSTDTQYF.

This clone was counted once. The CDR3 sequence is CASSEGGGYSETQYF. The CDR3 nucleotides are TGTGCCAGCAGTGAAGGTGGGGGATACTCAGAGACCCAGTACTTC. The chain carries TRBV2 and TRBJ2-5, with D perhaps given as TRBD1 or TRBD2 (5 bases each). With 1 base removed from V and 4 bases from J, the gap between germline ends came to 13 bases. CDR3 length: 15 residues. The germline V gene encodes CDR1 SNHLY and CDR2 FYNNEI.

This clone was recorded once. The rearrangement uses TRBV6-5 and TRBJ2-7; D remains unclear. This CDR3 comprises 12 residues. The germline gives CDR1 MNHEY, CDR2 SVGAGI. V dropped 5 bases and J dropped 3 bases, with 8 bases sitting between them. The CDR3 DNA sequence: TGTGCCAGCAGTAACCTCGGCTACGAGCAGTACTTC. Translating gives CASSNLGYEQYF.